This TCR beta chain was identified during a study of cytomegalovirus exposure and HLA in healthy donors. Looked up from germline, CDR1 is SGHNT and CDR2 is YENEEA. This CDR3 comprises 14 residues. The V end was cut by 1 base, the J end by 5 bases, with 11 bases between. Worth noting for this clone: Its specificity is not known.

Study-wide points: Specificity for CMV antigens was confirmed in vitro for a few of the CMV-associated chains.

PCR involved 60 Vbeta and 13 Jbeta primers. Clones were sequenced by immunoSEQ multiplex PCR, and TCRdb holds only the in-frame ones, with some missing. The table shows approximately 88,000 clones, with approximately 80% occurring only once. Sequenced material: PBMCs. V usage is TRBV11-3 and J usage is TRBJ1-1; unclear D gene. This clonotype was sampled from a man aged 25 to 40 in good health and CMV-seronegative. In nucleotides, the CDR3 is TGTGCCAGCAGCTTAGCGGGAGAGTTTACTGAAGCTTTCTTT. Translation: CASSLAGEFTEAFF.